Given below is one TCR beta chain in context. This CDR3 has 16 amino acids. The germline V gene encodes CDR1 MNHEY and CDR2 SVGAGI. The V end lost 2 bases, the J end lost 2 bases, and 12 bases lay between the germline ends. This sample was included in a study of blood T cell repertoires in COVID-19. In the authors' methods: Reference gene primer amplification gave nucleated cell count estimates. Profiling relied on immunoSEQ multiplex PCR, and the TCRdb table lists in-frame clones only, not all of them. V and J calls and clone size are as listed in that table; D and trimming were resolved from the DNA. The sample consists of about 310,000 clones, about nine tenths of them appearing once. Resolution of symptoms, clearance, or two negative PCRs was present in recovered Cohort 3 donors.

The sequence came from a young woman who had recovered from COVID-19. V and J are TRBV6-5 and TRBJ2-2; TRBD2 is a possible D gene (5 bases). Source material: PBMCs or T cells enriched from blood (not recorded which). The CDR3 sequence: CASSYAGILNTGELFF. Written as DNA, the CDR3 is TGTGCCAGCAGTTACGCGGGTATTCTCAACACCGGGGAGCTGTTTTTT.